The rows below give T cell receptor beta chains drawn from one sample of a study of T-cell reconstitution after alpha-beta-depleted transplantation in children. TCRdb reanalysed the PCR reads using MiXCR and keeps one entry per CDR3 protein. The table shows a few hundred thousand distinct CDR3 sequences, with 27% occurring only once. Here the sequenced sample was PBMCs, taken before TCRalphabeta/CD19-depleted stem cell transplant. These receptors were obtained from a boy under two years old with Wiskott-Aldrich syndrome, due to receive a stem cell transplant. CDR3s include the opening cysteine and the closing phenylalanine or tryptophan. The D gene is left open where the match is weak. Size is omitted from some rows. Given values are once, few, many or a class for expanded clones.

size,D,J,V,CDR3,DNA
few,-,TRBJ2-7,TRBV20-1,CSAGRLVGVYEQYF,TGCAGTGCTGGCAGACTAGTAGGGGTCTACGAGCAGTACTTC
few,TRBD2,TRBJ2-1,TRBV5-5,CASSFLREGLFNEQFF,TGTGCCAGCAGCTTCTTAAGGGAGGGCCTATTCAATGAGCAGTTCTTC
-,-,TRBJ2-1,TRBV4-2,CASSQESKAGAVADEQFF,TGTGCCAGCAGCCAAGAATCTAAGGCGGGGGCCGTAGCAGATGAGCAGTTCTTC
-,-,TRBJ2-4,TRBV12-3/TRBV12-4,CASSPQSLATKNIQYF,TGTGCCAGCAGTCCCCAAAGCCTAGCGACAAAAAACATTCAGTACTTC
-,TRBD2,TRBJ2-3,TRBV20-1,CSARQVEGSSGSTDTQYF,TGCAGTGCTAGGCAGGTGGAAGGGTCTAGCGGGAGCACAGATACGCAGTATTTT
-,-,TRBJ2-2,TRBV21-1,CASNSPPLVGHTGELFF,TGTGCCAGCAATTCACCCCCTTTGGTAGGACACACCGGGGAGCTGTTTTTT
-,-,TRBJ2-2,TRBV5-1,CASSNQNRDTGELFF,TGCGCCAGCAGCAACCAAAACAGGGACACCGGGGAGCTGTTTTTT
once,TRBD2,TRBJ2-7,TRBV7-2,CASSLSAGEYEQYF,TGTGCCAGCAGCTTATCGGCGGGAGAATACGAGCAGTACTTC
many,-,TRBJ2-1,TRBV5-6,CASSYVGAKDNEQFF,TGTGCCAGCAGCTACGTAGGGGCGAAGGATAATGAGCAGTTCTTC
-,TRBD2,TRBJ2-1,TRBV6-5,CASSYSKQLAGVREQFF,TGTGCCAGCAGTTACTCGAAGCAACTAGCGGGAGTTCGCGAGCAGTTCTTC
-,-,TRBJ2-7,TRBV12-3/TRBV12-4,CASSLAAGATYEQYF,TGTGCCAGCAGTTTAGCCGCAGGAGCGACCTACGAGCAGTACTTC